These 28 T cell receptor beta chains were sequenced from one sample in a study of blood T cell repertoires in COVID-19 (dated by TCRdb to 2018 to 2021). Library preparation employed the immunoSEQ multiplex PCR assay. TCRdb stores this immuneACCESS table with in-frame sequences only. Part of the clones is absent; in the studies checked, under half of the shortfall reflects unresolved V genes, and no reason is known for the rest. In all, the sample holds some 250,000 clones, and 83% of those were seen once. The ten top clones hold 8.6% of the sample. Sequencing was performed on peripheral blood. Receptors originate from a man aged 35 to 55 with active or convalescent COVID-19.

The chain uses TRBV6-6 and TRBJ2-1, with 9 bases matching TRBD1. Germline V gene lookup returns CDR1 MNHNY and CDR2 SVGAGI (reference sequence). The CDR3 totals 15 residues. Trimming removed 6 bases from V and 4 bases from J; junction bases left unmatched: 7. CDR3 sequence (DNA): TGTGCCAGCAGAATACAGGGGGCGCGTTACAATGAGCAGTTCTTC. Residues: CASRIQGARYNEQFF.

This clone was detected only a few times. Other DNA sequences in the same sample also yield this CDR3. This chain links TRBV29-1 with TRBJ2-2; a possible D gene is TRBD2 (5 bases). Germline CDR1 is SQVTM and CDR2 is ANQGSEA. The V end was cut by 4 bases, the J end by 0 bases, with 9 bases between. The CDR3 contains 14 residues. This CDR3 reads CSVGLAANTGELFF. The CDR3 coding sequence is TGCAGCGTTGGCCTAGCTGCGAACACCGGGGAGCTGTTTTTT.

The gene calls are TRBV5-1 and TRBJ1-4; 8 nucleotides match TRBD1. This CDR3 is built from 14 residues. Germline lookup yields CDR1 SGHRS and CDR2 YFSETQ. The J segment lost 7 bases and the V segment lost 3 bases, leaving 5 bases of the junction unmatched. In DNA form, the CDR3 reads TGCGCCAGCAGCTCGACAGGGGAGGGTGAAAAACTGTTTTTT. As protein: CASSSTGEGEKLFF.

The chain couples TRBV3-1 (or the pseudogene TRBV3-2) to TRBJ2-1, with 9 bases matching TRBD2. The CDR3 contains 15 residues. V lost 2 bases, J lost 6 bases, and 5 bases stayed unmatched. CDR1 and CDR2 (germline): LGHDT, YNNKEL (reference sequence). CDR3 residues: CASSQMKLAGNEQFF. CDR3 bases: TGTGCCAGCAGCCAAATGAAACTAGCGGGCAATGAGCAGTTCTTC.

This clone was detected only once. V and J are TRBV18 and TRBJ2-1; weak D call: TRBD1 (6 bases). Germline-derived CDR1 and CDR2 are KGHSH and LQKENI. The CDR3 has 17 amino acids. Trimming removed 2 bases from V and 0 bases from J, with 14 bases in between. The CDR3 DNA is TGTGCCAGCTCACCAGCGGCACAGGGTGGCTCCTACAATGAGCAGTTCTTC. This sequence encodes CASSPAAQGGSYNEQFF.

The J gene is TRBJ2-1, the V gene TRBV18, with no clear D. This CDR3 contains 13 residues. V shed 3 bases and J shed 10 bases, with 13 bases lying between them. Germline V CDR1 and CDR2: KGHSH, LQKENI. The CDR3 protein is CASSPSGDGEQFF. CDR3 in DNA: TGTGCCAGCTCACCCTCGGGTGACGGGGAGCAGTTCTTC.

V and J are TRBV19 and TRBJ1-6; D is undetermined. Trimming cost V 5 bases and J 0 bases, with 17 bases left between them. This CDR3 has 18 amino acids. The germline gives CDR1 LNHDA, CDR2 SQIVND (reference sequence). The CDR3 spells CASSVAAALSSYNSPLHF. The CDR3 nucleotides are TGTGCCAGTAGTGTGGCCGCGGCACTTAGCTCCTATAATTCACCCCTCCACTTT.

The V gene is TRBV11-2, the J gene TRBJ2-3, with TRBD2 identical over 7 bases. With V trimmed by 5 bases and J by 8 bases, 4 bases remained unmatched. From germline, CDR1 is SGHAT and CDR2 FQNNGV. This CDR3 spans 12 amino acids. CDR3 protein: CASSQERGTQYF. The CDR3 DNA sequence: TGTGCCAGCAGCCAAGAGCGGGGTACGCAGTATTTT.

The V call is TRBV5-6, the J call TRBJ2-5; no reliable D call. Trimming shortened V by 0 bases and J by 5 bases, and 2 bases separated the two germline ends. Germline V gene data show CDR1 as SGHDT and CDR2 as YYEEEE. This CDR3 is 11 amino acids long. CDR3 region: CASSLAETQYF. CDR3 bases: TGTGCCAGCAGCTTGGCGGAGACCCAGTACTTC.

This clone is a singleton in its sample. The chain joins TRBV4-3 to TRBJ1-1; a weak D match, TRBD1 (6 bases). The CDR3 loop spans 15 amino acids. Germline V gives CDR1 LGHNA, CDR2 YSLEER. V was shortened by 3 bases and J by 1 base, with 12 bases between the two germline ends. The CDR3 loop is CASSQDLQGNTEAFF. CDR3 sequence (DNA): TGCGCCAGCAGCCAGGATTTACAGGGGAACACTGAAGCTTTCTTT.

The genes are TRBV30 and TRBJ1-1; 9 bases are a match to TRBD1. With 6 bases clipped from V and 10 bases from J, the junction kept 12 bases outside the gene matches. This CDR3 has 13 amino acids. CDR1 is GTSNPN and CDR2 is SVGIG in the germline V gene (reference sequence). The CDR3 loop is CACTKGTGKAAFF. The DNA of the CDR3 is TGTGCCTGCACCAAAGGGACAGGGAAGGCAGCTTTCTTT.

The table lists this clone with a count of one. V gene TRBV6-2 or TRBV6-3 combines with J gene TRBJ2-5, with 9 bases fitting TRBD2. Germline CDR1 MNHEY, CDR2 SVGEGT. The length of the CDR3 is 16 residues. After removal of 0 bases from V and 2 bases from J, the junction contained 4 bases not matched to a gene. CDR3 loop: CASSYSLAGLQETQYF. CDR3 nucleotide sequence: TGTGCCAGCAGTTACTCCCTAGCGGGACTGCAAGAGACCCAGTACTTC.

The chain joins TRBV7-2 to TRBJ1-5; possible D gene TRBD1, 5 bases. CDR3 length: 15 amino acids. Germline values: CDR1 SGHTA, CDR2 FQGNSA. Trimming removed 5 bases from V and 7 bases from J, with 18 bases in between. The CDR3 here is CASSIQGLWGQPQHF. The CDR3, as DNA: TGTGCCAGCAGCATCCAGGGTCTGTGGGGACAGCCCCAGCATTTT.

V is TRBV19 and J is TRBJ1-1; D uncertain. V lost 1 base and J lost 7, with 10 bases in between. Germline values: CDR1 LNHDA, CDR2 SQIVND (reference sequence). The CDR3 consists of 13 residues. The CDR3 reads CASSIVGSDEAFF. As DNA, the CDR3 is TGTGCCAGTAGTATAGTTGGCAGCGATGAAGCTTTCTTT. The complete variable domain, with remaining parts taken from reference TRBV19 and TRBJ1-1, reads DGGITQSPKYLFRKEGQNVTLSCEQNLNHDAMYWYRQDPGQGLRLIYYSQIVNDFQKGDIAEGYSVSREKKESFPLTVTSAQKNPTAFYLCASSIVGSDEAFFGQGTRLTVV.

The chain combines TRBV6-4 with TRBJ2-1; 8 bases line up with TRBD2. Germline CDR1 and CDR2: MRHNA and SNTAGT. The CDR3 is made up of 17 amino acids. V lost 3 bases, J lost 4 bases, and 11 bases stayed unmatched. CDR3 sequence reads: CASSESPAGALYNEQFF. The CDR3 bases are TGTGCCAGCAGTGAGTCGCCAGCGGGGGCCCTTTACAATGAGCAGTTCTTC.

The chain uses TRBV4-3 and TRBJ1-4; D possibly corresponds to TRBD1 (5 bases). Germline V gene sequence: CDR1 LGHNA, CDR2 YSLEER. The ends were cut back, 3 bases at V and 10 bases at J, with 9 bases in the middle. The CDR3 sequence is 12 residues long. The CDR3 nucleotides read TGCGCCAGCAGCCAGGGGGAGGGAAAACTGTTTTTT. This gives the protein CASSQGEGKLFF.

This sequence joins TRBV5-1 and TRBJ1-1, with 7 positions matching TRBD1. In germline, CDR1 is SGHRS, CDR2 YFSETQ. This CDR3 region has 14 residues. V lost 0 bases, J lost 5 bases, and 4 bases stayed unmatched. The CDR3 nucleotides are TGCGCCAGCAGCTTGGCAGGGGGGCAAACTGAAGCTTTCTTT. Translated, it gives CASSLAGGQTEAFF. The full variable domain, its missing parts supplied by reference TRBV5-1 and TRBJ1-1, is KAGVTQTPRYLIKTRGQQVTLSCSPISGHRSVSWYQQTPGQGLQFLFEYFSETQRNKGNFPGRFSGRQFSNSRSEMNVSTLELGDSALYLCASSLAGGQTEAFFGQGTRLTVV.

This chain joins TRBV3-1 (or the pseudogene TRBV3-2) and TRBJ1-1; D is unclear. V was clipped by 0 bases and J by 8 bases, with 7 bases between them. Germline V gene lookup returns CDR1 LGHDT and CDR2 YNNKEL (reference sequence). This CDR3 is 12 amino acids long. The CDR3 nucleotides read TGTGCCAGCAGCCAAGAGCGGGGAGAAGCTTTCTTT. Translating gives CASSQERGEAFF.

The chain has TRBV28 and TRBJ2-7, with TRBD1 matching over 7 bases. The CDR3 has 15 amino acids. V lost 5 bases to trimming and J lost 2 bases; unmatched junction nucleotides: 9. In germline, CDR1 is MDHEN, CDR2 SYDVKM. This CDR3 is CASSPLGQGAYEQYF. In DNA form, the CDR3 reads TGTGCCAGCAGTCCCCTTGGCCAGGGGGCCTACGAGCAGTACTTC.

CDR3 in amino acids: CASGPTSGDDQETQYF. CDR3 sequence (DNA): TGTGCTAGTGGACCGACTAGCGGGGACGACCAAGAGACCCAGTACTTC. V and J are TRBV12-5 and TRBJ2-5; 11 bases agree with TRBD2. CDR3 length equals 16 residues. The V segment lost 6 bases and the J segment 0 bases; nucleotides outside the gene matches: 6. Per germline, CDR1 LGHNT and CDR2 FRNRAP.

The V call is TRBV5-1, the J call TRBJ2-7; 15 bases are a match to TRBD2. CDR3 length: 16 residues. V was clipped by 3 bases and J by 7 bases; unmatched bases: 8. CDR1 is SGHRS and CDR2 is YFSETQ in the germline V gene. CDR3 protein: CASSYSGLAGGEEQYF. The CDR3 DNA follows: TGCGCCAGCAGCTATTCGGGACTAGCGGGAGGTGAAGAGCAGTACTTC.

The J gene is TRBJ1-5, the V gene TRBV19; 7 positions agree with TRBD1. Per the germline V gene, CDR1 is LNHDA and CDR2 is SQIVND (reference sequence). CDR3 length: 15 residues. The V gene end was trimmed by 5 bases and the J gene end by 3 bases; junction bases not matched to a gene: 7. The CDR3 DNA reads TGTGCCAGTAGTCCCGGGACAGCTCTCAATCAGCCCCAGCATTTT. It yields the protein CASSPGTALNQPQHF. Looking up the rest from reference TRBV19 and TRBJ1-5 gives the full variable domain: DGGITQSPKYLFRKEGQNVTLSCEQNLNHDAMYWYRQDPGQGLRLIYYSQIVNDFQKGDIAEGYSVSREKKESFPLTVTSAQKNPTAFYLCASSPGTALNQPQHFGDGTRLSIL.

This clone was counted many times. The same CDR3 also results from other DNA sequences found in this sample. DNA for the CDR3: TGTGCCAGCAGCCCGGGACAGGGGAACACTGAAGCTTTCTTT. Its protein is CASSPGQGNTEAFF. The chain couples TRBV11-2 to TRBJ1-1; 9 bases are shared with TRBD1. CDR3 length: 14 amino acids. Looked up from germline, CDR1 is SGHAT and CDR2 is FQNNGV. With 5 bases clipped from V and 1 base from J, the junction kept 2 bases outside the gene matches. Full variable domain (outside the CDR3, taken from reference TRBV11-2 and TRBJ1-1): EAGVAQSPRYKIIEKRQSVAFWCNPISGHATLYWYQQILGQGPKLLIQFQNNGVVDDSQLPKDRFSAERLKGVDSTLKIQPAKLEDSAVYLCASSPGQGNTEAFFGQGTRLTVV.

The rearrangement links TRBV6-5 to TRBJ2-5; 7 nucleotides line up with TRBD1. CDR3 size: 15 residues. The ends lost 5 bases at V and 5 bases at J; junction bases unmatched: 11. Germline-derived CDR1 and CDR2 are MNHEY and SVGAGI. CDR3 sequence reads: CASSTGTVRGETQYF. In DNA form, the CDR3 reads TGTGCCAGCAGTACAGGGACAGTCAGGGGCGAGACCCAGTACTTC.

As DNA, the CDR3 is TGTGCCAGCAGCCGAACTAGGGGGCTCCTTGAAAAACTGTTTTTT. Amino acid sequence: CASSRTRGLLEKLFF. The rearrangement joins TRBV11-3 to TRBJ1-4, with TRBD1 identical over 7 bases. This CDR3 has 15 residues. The junction had 10 bases not matched to a gene; V was cut back by 5 bases and J by 7 bases. CDR1 and CDR2 from the germline V gene are SGHNT and YENEEA.

This chain connects TRBV14 to TRBJ2-3; D unresolved. V lost 1 base, J lost 2 bases, and 13 bases lay in between. The CDR3 extends over 16 amino acids. Germline CDR1 and CDR2: SGHDN and FVKESK. This CDR3 reads CASSQVSAHFTDTQYF. The DNA of the CDR3 is TGTGCCAGCAGCCAAGTTTCAGCGCATTTCACAGATACGCAGTATTTT.

The genes are TRBV10-3 and TRBJ1-1; D unresolved. V was trimmed by 6 bases and J by 3 bases, leaving 14 bases between them. Germline-derived CDR1 and CDR2 are ENHRY and SYGVKD. CDR3 length: 14 residues. The CDR3, as DNA: TGTGCCATCAGAAAGAGAGGGATTGACACTGAAGCTTTCTTT. Encoded protein: CAIRKRGIDTEAFF.

The chain couples TRBV6-5 to TRBJ2-7; TRBD2 matches at 9 bases. J was trimmed by 6 bases and V by 0 bases; bases with no gene match: 6. CDR1 and CDR2 (germline): MNHEY, SVGAGI. The CDR3 covers 15 residues. This chain's CDR3 is CASSYSIIAGVEQYF. CDR3 bases: TGTGCCAGCAGTTACTCGATCATAGCGGGAGTCGAGCAGTACTTC.